This TCR beta chain comes out of a study of T cell changes during pregnancy in multiple sclerosis (dated by TCRdb to about 2019). Background on the whole study: Changes in the T cell repertoire over the course of pregnancy were examined in this study in women with multiple sclerosis.

Note on this clone: Its antigen is still unknown. No base quality information exists; no much larger clone differs at one position.

CDR3 length: 13 amino acids, cysteine to phenylalanine. Solely the CDR3 DNA is kept, with 39 bases framed from the first base. From a lookup of the germline V gene, CDR1 and CDR2 are SGHDT and YYEEEE. Cut back by 0 bases and 2 bases, the V and J ends lie 5 bases apart. The method was the immunoSEQ multiplex PCR assay. The clones in this table, taken by TCRdb from immuneACCESS, are in-frame only. Not every clone is retained; where verified, under half of the shortfall comes from an unresolved V gene, and the cause of the rest is unknown. Across this sample there are under 60,000 clones, with around 90% seen only once. The ten largest clones add up to about a tenth of the sample.

This chain is built from TRBV5-6 and TRBJ2-5; no D segment can be confidently identified. Material: CD8+ T cells from peripheral blood mononuclear cells, obtained after pregnancy. The TCR originated in a female donor with multiple sclerosis, enrolled in a pregnancy study. CDR3 sequence: CASSLVIQETQYF. Read as DNA, the sequence is TGTGCCAGCAGCTTGGTAATTCAAGAGACCCAGTACTTC.